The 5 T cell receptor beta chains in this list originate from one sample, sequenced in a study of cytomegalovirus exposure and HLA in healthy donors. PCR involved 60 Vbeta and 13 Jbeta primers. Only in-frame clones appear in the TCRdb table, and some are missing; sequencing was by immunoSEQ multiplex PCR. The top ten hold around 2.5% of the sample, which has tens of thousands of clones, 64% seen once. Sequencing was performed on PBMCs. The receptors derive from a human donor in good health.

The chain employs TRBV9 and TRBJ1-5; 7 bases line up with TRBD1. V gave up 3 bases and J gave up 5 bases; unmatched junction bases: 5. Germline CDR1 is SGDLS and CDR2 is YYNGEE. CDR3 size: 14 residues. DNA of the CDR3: TGTGCCAGCAGCGGCGACAGGGTAGATCAGCCCCAGCATTTT. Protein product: CASSGDRVDQPQHF. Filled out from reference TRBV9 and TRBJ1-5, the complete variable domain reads DSGVTQTPKHLITATGQRVTLRCSPRSGDLSVYWYQQSLDQGLQFLIQYYNGEERAKGNILERFSAQQFPDLHSELNLSSLELGDSALYFCASSGDRVDQPQHFGDGTRLSIL.

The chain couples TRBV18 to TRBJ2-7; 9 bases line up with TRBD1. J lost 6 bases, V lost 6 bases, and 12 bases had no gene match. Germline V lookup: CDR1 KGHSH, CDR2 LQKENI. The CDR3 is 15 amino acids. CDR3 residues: CASSPRDRASSEQYF. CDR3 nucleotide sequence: TGTGCCAGCTCCCCCAGGGACAGGGCCTCTTCCGAGCAGTACTTC. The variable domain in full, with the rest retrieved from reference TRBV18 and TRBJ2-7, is NAGVMQNPRHLVRRRGQEARLRCSPMKGHSHVYWYRQLPEEGLKFMVYLQKENIIDESGMPKERFSAEFPKEGPSILRIQQVVRGDSAAYFCASSPRDRASSEQYFGPGTRLTVT.

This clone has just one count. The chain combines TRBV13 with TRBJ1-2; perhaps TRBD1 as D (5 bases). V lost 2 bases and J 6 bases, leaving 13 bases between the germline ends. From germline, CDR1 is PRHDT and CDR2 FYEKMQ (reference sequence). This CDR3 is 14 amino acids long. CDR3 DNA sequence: TGTGCCAGCAGCTTAATCGGGACTCACGATGGCTACACCTTC. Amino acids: CASSLIGTHDGYTF. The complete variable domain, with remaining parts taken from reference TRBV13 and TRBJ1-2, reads AAGVIQSPRHLIKEKRETATLKCYPIPRHDTVYWYQQGPGQDPQFLISFYEKMQSDKGSIPDRFSAQQFSDYHSELNMSSLELGDSALYFCASSLIGTHDGYTFGSGTRLTVV.

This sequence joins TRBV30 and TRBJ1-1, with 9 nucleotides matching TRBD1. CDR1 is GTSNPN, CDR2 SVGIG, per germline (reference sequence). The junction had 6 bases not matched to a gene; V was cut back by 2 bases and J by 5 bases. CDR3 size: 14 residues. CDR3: CAWSPGQGKTEAFF. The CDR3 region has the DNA TGTGCCTGGAGTCCCGGACAGGGGAAAACTGAAGCTTTCTTT.

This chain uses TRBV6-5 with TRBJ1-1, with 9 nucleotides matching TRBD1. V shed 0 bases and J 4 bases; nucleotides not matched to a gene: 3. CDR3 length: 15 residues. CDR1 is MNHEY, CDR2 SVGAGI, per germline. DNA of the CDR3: TGTGCCAGCAGTTACTCGGACAGGGGTGGCACTGAAGCTTTCTTT. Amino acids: CASSYSDRGGTEAFF.